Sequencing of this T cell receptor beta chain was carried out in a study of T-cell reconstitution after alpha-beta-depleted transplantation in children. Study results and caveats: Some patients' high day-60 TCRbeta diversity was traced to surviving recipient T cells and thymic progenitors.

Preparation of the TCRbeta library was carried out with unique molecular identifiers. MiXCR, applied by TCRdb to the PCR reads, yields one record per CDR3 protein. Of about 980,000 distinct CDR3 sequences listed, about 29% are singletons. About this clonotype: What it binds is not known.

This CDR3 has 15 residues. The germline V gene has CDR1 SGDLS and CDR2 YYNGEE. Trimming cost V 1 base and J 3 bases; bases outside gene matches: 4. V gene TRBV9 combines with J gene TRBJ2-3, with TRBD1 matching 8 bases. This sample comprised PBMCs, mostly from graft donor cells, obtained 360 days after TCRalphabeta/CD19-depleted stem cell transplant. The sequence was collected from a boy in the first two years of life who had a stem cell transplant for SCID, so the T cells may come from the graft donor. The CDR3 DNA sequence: TGTGCCAGCAGCGTATCCCGGACAGGGACAGATACGCAGTATTTT. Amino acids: CASSVSRTGTDTQYF.